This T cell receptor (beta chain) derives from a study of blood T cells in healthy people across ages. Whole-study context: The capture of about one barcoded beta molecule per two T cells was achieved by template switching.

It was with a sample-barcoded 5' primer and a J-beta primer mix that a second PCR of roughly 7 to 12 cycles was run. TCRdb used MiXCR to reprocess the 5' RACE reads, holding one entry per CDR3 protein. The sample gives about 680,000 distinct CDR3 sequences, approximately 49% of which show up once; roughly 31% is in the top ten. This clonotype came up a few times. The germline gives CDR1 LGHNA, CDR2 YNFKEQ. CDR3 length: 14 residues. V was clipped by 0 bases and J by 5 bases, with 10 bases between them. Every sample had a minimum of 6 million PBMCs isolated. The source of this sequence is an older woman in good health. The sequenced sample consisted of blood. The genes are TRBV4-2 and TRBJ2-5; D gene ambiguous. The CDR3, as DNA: TGTGCCAGCAGCCAAGATTACGGATCGGAGACCCAGTACTTC. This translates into CASSQDYGSETQYF.